Listed below are T cell receptor beta chains from one sample, sequenced in a study of OX40 agonist ivuxolimab in advanced cancers. Repertoires were generated with immunoSEQ multiplex PCR, while TCRdb's copy carries only in-frame clones and drops some. This table holds under 60,000 clones, more than 85% found once. This sample comprised CD4+ or CD8+ T cells sorted from blood, obtained in a trial of the OX40 agonist ivuxolimab. The receptors were gathered from an adult with an advanced solid tumor such as melanoma, head and neck, liver or kidney cancer. CDR3s include the opening cysteine and the closing phenylalanine or tryptophan. D genes are given only for firm matches. A row's size may be missing; if present it is once, few, many or a size class.

j_call | d_call | v_call | clone_size | cdr3_nt | cdr3_aa
TRBJ2-1 | - | TRBV5-1 | once | TGCGCCAGCAGCTTGGTGGGGTACGAGCAGTTCTTC | CASSLVGYEQFF
TRBJ1-5 | - | TRBV10-2 | - | TGCGCCAGCAGTGAGGGGACTCATAGCAATCAGCCCCAGCATTTT | CASSEGTHSNQPQHF
TRBJ2-5 | - | TRBV4-1 | once | TGCGCCAGCAGCCAGGCCGGTTCAGGGAGGGAGACCCAGTACTTC | CASSQAGSGRETQYF
TRBJ1-1 | - | TRBV15 | - | TGTGCCACCCTATCGGGCCGTGACAGGAACACTGAAGCTTTCTTT | CATLSGRDRNTEAFF
TRBJ1-1 | TRBD1 | TRBV10-3 | - | TGTGCCATCAGTGCGCCCCGACAGGGAAAGGAGACTGAAGCTTTCTTT | CAISAPRQGKETEAFF
TRBJ2-7 | TRBD1 | TRBV4-2 | - | TGTGCCAGCAGCCCGGGACAGTACTACGAGCAGTACTTC | CASSPGQYYEQYF
TRBJ2-7 | - | TRBV7-6 | - | TGTGCCAGCAGCTTAGGGGACGGAGGGTCCTACGAGCAGTACTTC | CASSLGDGGSYEQYF
TRBJ1-1 | - | TRBV7-9 | - | TGTGCCAGCAGCAATCGGAACACTGAAGCTTTCTTT | CASSNRNTEAFF
TRBJ1-4 | - | TRBV4-2 | - | TGTGCCAGCAGCCCCCGGGAACAGGCAACTAATGAAAAACTGTTTTTT | CASSPREQATNEKLFF
TRBJ2-1 | - | TRBV18 | - | TGTGCCAGCTCACCACCGGACATTAGGGATGAGCAGTTCTTC | CASSPPDIRDEQFF
TRBJ1-2 | TRBD1 | TRBV29-1 | - | TGCAGCGTTGAAGACGGGGACAGCTATGGCTACACCTTC | CSVEDGDSYGYTF
TRBJ2-2 | - | TRBV7-2 | - | TGTGCCAGCAGCCCCTACTGGGACACCCTCCGGGAGCTGTTTTTT | CASSPYWDTLRELFF
TRBJ2-5 | - | TRBV13 | - | TGTGCCAGCAGCTTAGTGGGGCGCGGTGGCTGGGAGACCCAGTACTTC | CASSLVGRGGWETQYF
TRBJ2-5 | TRBD2 | TRBV7-6 | - | TGTGCCAGCAGCTTTAGTACTAGCGGGTTGGGCCTCCAAGAGACCCAGTACTTC | CASSFSTSGLGLQETQYF
TRBJ2-7 | TRBD2 | TRBV28 | once | TGTGCCAGCAGTTTTGGATCGGGACTATACGAGCAGTACTTC | CASSFGSGLYEQYF
TRBJ2-2 | TRBD2 | TRBV7-9 | - | TGTGCCAGCAGCTTATGGGGAGTAGCGGGAGGACCGAACACCGGGGAGCTGTTTTTT | CASSLWGVAGGPNTGELFF
TRBJ2-5 | - | TRBV4-1 | - | TGCGCCAGCAGCGTCCGGGCCTTAGGCCGAGAGACCCAGTACTTC | CASSVRALGRETQYF
TRBJ1-6 | - | TRBV27 | - | TGTGCCAGCAGTTTATTTTACGGGGCTCGTGCTTCACCCCTCCACTTT | CASSLFYGARASPLHF
TRBJ1-1 | - | TRBV9 | - | TGTGCCAGCAGCGTATTCTCAGCAATGAACACTGAAGCTTTCTTT | CASSVFSAMNTEAFF
TRBJ2-7 | TRBD1 | TRBV6-5 | - | TGTGCCAGCAGTTACTCGGGACAGTCCAGCTCCTACGAGCAGTACTTC | CASSYSGQSSSYEQYF
TRBJ2-7 | - | TRBV11-2 | - | TGTGCCAGCAGACCATCAGCCGGAGAGTACTACGAGCAGTACTTC | CASRPSAGEYYEQYF
TRBJ2-1 | - | TRBV19 | - | TGTGCCAGTAGTATCTCTAGCGTCTCCTACAATGAGCAGTTCTTC | CASSISSVSYNEQFF
TRBJ2-3 | TRBD2 | TRBV5-1 | - | TGCGCCAGCAGCCAGCCCTTACTAGCGGGAGAGGGTGAAGATACGCAGTATTTT | CASSQPLLAGEGEDTQYF
TRBJ2-7 | - | TRBV27 | - | TGTGCCAGCAGTTCAGGGACTTCCTCAAGGGAGCAGTACTTC | CASSSGTSSREQYF
TRBJ2-7 | - | TRBV27 | - | TGTGCCAGCAGTTTCATACCCTCCTACGAGCAGTACTTC | CASSFIPSYEQYF
TRBJ2-7 | - | TRBV13 | - | TGTGCCAGCAGCTTAGGTGCGAGGGGCGAGCAGTACTTC | CASSLGARGEQYF
TRBJ1-3 | - | TRBV27 | - | TGTGCCAGCAAGGGGACTGCTGGGTCTGGAAACACCATATATTTT | CASKGTAGSGNTIYF
TRBJ2-3 | - | TRBV25-1 | - | TGTGCCAGCAGTACGGCAGCGTCGACAGATACGCAGTATTTT | CASSTAASTDTQYF
TRBJ2-3 | TRBD2 | TRBV7-2 | - | TGTGCCAGCAGCACCGGGACTAGCGGGAGCACAGATACGCAGTATTTT | CASSTGTSGSTDTQYF
TRBJ2-5 | TRBD2 | TRBV14 | - | TGTGCCAGCAGCCAAGTGTGGGGGGGGTCCCCCGAGACCCAGTACTTC | CASSQVWGGSPETQYF
TRBJ2-2 | - | TRBV27 | once | TGTGCCAGCAGCCCATCCTCCCGGTCCGGGGAGCTGTTTTTT | CASSPSSRSGELFF
TRBJ2-7 | TRBD2 | TRBV6-6 | - | TGTGCCAGCAGCCTTGCTAGCGGGAGTGCCCACGAGCAGTACTTC | CASSLASGSAHEQYF
TRBJ2-1 | - | TRBV11-2 | - | TGTGCCAGCAGCTCTGAACAGGGCTCCTACTACAATGAGCAGTTCTTC | CASSSEQGSYYNEQFF
TRBJ2-7 | - | TRBV29-1 | - | TGCAGCGTTGAAGTACGCTACGAGCAGTACTTC | CSVEVRYEQYF
TRBJ2-1 | TRBD1 | TRBV5-8 | once | TGTGCCAGCAGCTTGAGGGGGCTCGCCAATGAGCAGTTCTTC | CASSLRGLANEQFF
TRBJ1-4 | - | TRBV7-9 | - | TGTGCCAGCAGCTTTTCTGGGGGGTCTAATGAAAAACTGTTTTTT | CASSFSGGSNEKLFF
TRBJ2-3 | TRBD2 | TRBV27 | - | TGTGCCAGCAGTGTCAGCGGGGGATCAGATACGCAGTATTTT | CASSVSGGSDTQYF
TRBJ2-1 | - | TRBV4-1 | once | TGCGCCAGCAGCCAAGAAAGGGGGGGAAGAGGTTACAATGAGCAGTTCTTC | CASSQERGGRGYNEQFF
TRBJ1-1 | - | TRBV6-5 | - | TGTGCCAGCAGTTACAGGGGAATGAACACTGAAGCTTTCTTT | CASSYRGMNTEAFF
TRBJ2-7 | - | TRBV5-8 | - | TGTGCCAGCAGCTTGGTTCCCTACGAGCAGTACTTC | CASSLVPYEQYF
TRBJ1-3 | - | TRBV19 | - | TGTGCCAGTAGTCCAGCGGCGGGAAACACCATATATTTT | CASSPAAGNTIYF
TRBJ1-2 | TRBD1 | TRBV10-3 | - | TGTGCCATCACCGGCAGGGGGGACTATGGCTACACCTTC | CAITGRGDYGYTF
TRBJ2-7 | - | TRBV4-1 | once | TGCGCCAGCAGCCAATCTGACAGTTCGATCTACGAGCAGTACTTC | CASSQSDSSIYEQYF
TRBJ1-1 | - | TRBV5-1 | - | TGCGCCAGCAGCTTGTCGGGATTCGAAGCTTTCTTT | CASSLSGFEAFF